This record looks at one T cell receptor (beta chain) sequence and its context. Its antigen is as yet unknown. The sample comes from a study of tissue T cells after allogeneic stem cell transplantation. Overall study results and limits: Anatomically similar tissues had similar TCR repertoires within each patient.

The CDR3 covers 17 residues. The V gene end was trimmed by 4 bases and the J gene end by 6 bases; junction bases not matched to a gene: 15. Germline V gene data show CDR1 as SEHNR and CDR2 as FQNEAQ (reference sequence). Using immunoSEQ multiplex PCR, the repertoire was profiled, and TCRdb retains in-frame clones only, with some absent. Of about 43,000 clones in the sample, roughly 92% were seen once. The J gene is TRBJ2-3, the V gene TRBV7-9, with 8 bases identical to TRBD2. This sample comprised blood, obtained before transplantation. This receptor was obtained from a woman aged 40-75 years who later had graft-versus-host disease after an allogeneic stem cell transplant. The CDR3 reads CASSWGHGSGRWDTQYF. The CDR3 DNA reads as TGTGCCAGCAGCTGGGGGCACGGGAGCGGGAGATGGGATACGCAGTATTTT.